Listed below are T cell receptor beta chains from one sample, sequenced in a study of blood T cells in healthy people across ages. MiXCR was run by TCRdb on the 5' RACE reads, yielding one entry per CDR3 protein. The sample includes 650,000 to 900,000 distinct CDR3 sequences, around two thirds seen only once; the top ten take roughly 25%. The sequenced sample was blood. All receptors derive from a man in his thirties or forties in good health. The CDR3 runs from the conserved cysteine through the conserved F or W. A D gene is named only where the DNA matches it firmly. Size tells how often a clone was seen (once, few, many) or the class of an expanded clone, and some rows leave it out.

J gene	V gene	D gene	clone size	CDR3 protein	CDR3 DNA
TRBJ2-7	TRBV15	TRBD1	few	CATSSGQGANEQYF	TGTGCCACCAGCAGCGGACAGGGGGCGAACGAGCAGTACTTC
TRBJ1-5	TRBV12-3/TRBV12-4	.	.	CASGHLADNQPQHF	TGTGCCAGCGGCCATTTGGCTGACAATCAGCCCCAGCATTTT
TRBJ2-3	TRBV11-2	.	.	CASSSAPVGGSFSTDTQYF	TGTGCCAGCAGCTCAGCCCCCGTGGGGGGTTCGTTTAGCACAGATACGCAGTATTTT
TRBJ1-1	TRBV6-2/TRBV6-3	.	.	CASSWLMGPEAFF	TGTGCCAGCAGTTGGCTAATGGGACCTGAAGCTTTCTTT
TRBJ2-7	TRBV29-1	.	few	CSARQTYEQYF	TGCAGTGCACGGCAAACCTACGAGCAGTACTTC
TRBJ1-1	TRBV18	.	.	CASTSEGNTEAFF	TGTGCCAGCACATCCGAGGGAAACACTGAAGCTTTCTTT
TRBJ1-2	TRBV29-1	.	few	CSITGGNYGYTF	TGCAGCATCACGGGGGGTAACTATGGCTACACCTTC
TRBJ2-5	TRBV28	.	.	CASRLEGPGETQYF	TGTGCCAGCAGGCTTGAGGGACCGGGGGAGACCCAGTACTTC
TRBJ2-1	TRBV12-3/TRBV12-4	TRBD2	.	CASSWALAGGNEQFF	TGTGCCAGCAGTTGGGCCCTAGCGGGGGGAAATGAGCAGTTCTTC
TRBJ2-5	TRBV5-1	.	.	CASRFGTAQETQYF	TGCGCCAGCCGCTTCGGGACGGCCCAAGAGACCCAGTACTTC
TRBJ1-2	TRBV3-1	.	.	CASSQGGSRGYTF	TGTGCCAGCAGCCAAGGCGGATCGCGTGGCTACACCTTC
TRBJ2-7	TRBV6-5	.	once	CASSYIRGAHYEQYF	TGTGCCAGCAGTTATATCCGGGGGGCGCACTACGAGCAGTACTTC
TRBJ2-1	TRBV11-3	.	few	CASSFDSGDYNEQFF	TGTGCCAGCAGTTTTGACAGTGGGGACTACAATGAGCAGTTCTTC
TRBJ2-4	TRBV6-2/TRBV6-3	.	.	CASTLGTAAENIQYF	TGTGCCAGCACCCTGGGGACCGCAGCCGAAAACATTCAGTACTTC
TRBJ2-7	TRBV7-9	.	.	CASSPREQYF	TGTGCCAGCAGCCCCAGGGAGCAGTACTTC
TRBJ1-2	TRBV20-1	.	.	CSAKTLGGYTF	TGCAGTGCTAAAACATTGGGAGGCTACACCTTC
TRBJ2-7	TRBV7-8	TRBD1	.	CASSPSRGQGSEQYF	TGTGCCAGCAGCCCGAGTCGGGGACAGGGCTCCGAGCAGTACTTC
TRBJ1-5	TRBV2	TRBD1	.	CASSGGQGAGQPQHF	TGTGCCAGCAGCGGCGGACAGGGGGCAGGTCAGCCCCAGCATTTT
TRBJ2-3	TRBV12-3/TRBV12-4	TRBD1	few	CASSLITGGRDTQYF	TGTGCCAGCAGTTTAATTACAGGGGGTAGGGATACGCAGTATTTT
TRBJ2-1	TRBV6-2/TRBV6-3	.	.	CASSPINVVYNEQFF	TGTGCCAGCAGTCCAATTAACGTGGTATACAATGAGCAGTTCTTC
TRBJ2-5	TRBV5-1	TRBD2	.	CASSTTSGGTQETQYF	TGCGCCAGCAGCACCACTAGCGGGGGGACCCAAGAGACCCAGTACTTC
TRBJ2-7	TRBV28	.	.	CASSHPGDDEQYF	TGTGCCAGCTCGCACCCCGGAGATGACGAGCAGTACTTC
TRBJ2-7	TRBV5-1	TRBD1	once	CASSSDREYEQYF	TGCGCCAGCAGCTCCGACAGGGAATACGAGCAGTACTTC
TRBJ2-1	TRBV25-1	.	.	CASSELTDNSYNEQFF	TGTGCCAGCAGTGAATTAACGGACAATTCCTACAATGAGCAGTTCTTC
TRBJ1-6	TRBV7-2	.	few	CASSLPAGTLDSPLHF	TGTGCCAGCAGCCTTCCGGCGGGGACATTGGATTCGCCCCTCCACTTT
TRBJ2-7	TRBV6-5	.	few	CASSYPQGVPHEQYF	TGTGCCAGCAGTTACCCGCAGGGCGTCCCCCACGAGCAGTACTTC
TRBJ2-1	TRBV20-1	TRBD2	few	CSANNGLAGTYNEQFF	TGCAGTGCTAACAATGGACTAGCGGGGACCTACAATGAGCAGTTCTTC
TRBJ1-2	TRBV25-1	TRBD1	few	CASRARGYGYTF	TGTGCCAGCAGAGCCAGGGGGTATGGCTACACCTTC
TRBJ1-1	TRBV7-3	TRBD1	.	CASSSIGTGDTEAFF	TGTGCCAGCAGCTCGATAGGGACAGGGGACACTGAAGCTTTCTTT
TRBJ2-3	TRBV12-3/TRBV12-4	TRBD1	few	CASSFPQGAGVSTDTQYF	TGTGCCAGCAGTTTTCCGCAGGGGGCAGGCGTTAGCACAGATACGCAGTATTTT
TRBJ2-4	TRBV28	.	.	CASSSVPAKNIQYF	TGTGCCAGCAGTAGCGTCCCAGCCAAAAACATTCAGTACTTC
TRBJ2-3	TRBV4-3	TRBD2	.	CASSQLLGTSARYTDTQYF	TGCGCCAGCAGCCAACTATTGGGGACTAGCGCCCGCTATACAGATACGCAGTATTTT
TRBJ2-5	TRBV20-1	TRBD2	.	CSAGASGNQETQYF	TGCAGTGCTGGGGCTAGCGGTAACCAAGAGACCCAGTACTTC
TRBJ2-1	TRBV19	.	few	CASRSGNTEQFF	TGTGCCAGTAGGTCAGGGAATACTGAGCAGTTCTTC
TRBJ2-7	TRBV7-2	.	many	CASSFSYEQYF	TGTGCCAGCAGCTTCTCCTACGAGCAGTACTTC
TRBJ1-2	TRBV3-1	.	.	CASSPQPANYGYTF	TGTGCCAGCAGCCCCCAGCCGGCTAACTATGGCTACACCTTC
TRBJ2-7	TRBV20-1	TRBD1	many	CSATRQGAGEQYF	TGCAGTGCCACCCGACAGGGGGCGGGCGAGCAGTACTTC
TRBJ1-5	TRBV6-1	.	.	CASSEAVRERVQPQHF	TGTGCCAGCAGTGAAGCGGTAAGGGAACGGGTTCAGCCCCAGCATTTT
TRBJ1-5	TRBV2	.	.	CASSEVGASQPQHF	TGTGCCAGCAGTGAAGTGGGTGCCAGTCAGCCCCAGCATTTT
TRBJ2-5	TRBV28	.	.	CASSSLGAWETQYF	TGTGCCAGCAGCTCTCTGGGGGCCTGGGAGACCCAGTACTTC
TRBJ1-2	TRBV2	.	.	CASSGGGGHYGYTF	TGTGCCAGCAGTGGGGGGGGGGGCCACTATGGCTACACCTTC
TRBJ1-1	TRBV12-3/TRBV12-4	.	few	CASSFTVANTEAFF	TGTGCCAGCAGTTTTACGGTCGCAAACACTGAAGCTTTCTTT
TRBJ2-3	TRBV7-2	.	.	CASSLGGVSTDTQYF	TGTGCCAGCAGCTTAGGCGGGGTTAGCACAGATACGCAGTATTTT
TRBJ1-1	TRBV30	TRBD1	.	CACDRDLEAFF	TGTGCCTGTGACAGGGACCTCGAAGCTTTCTTT
TRBJ2-1	TRBV7-9	.	.	CASSFLQGSFYNEQFF	TGTGCCAGCAGCTTCCTCCAGGGGTCTTTTTACAATGAGCAGTTCTTC
TRBJ2-7	TRBV20-1	.	.	CSARDPTGRQQYF	TGCAGTGCTAGAGACCCGACAGGGAGGCAGCAGTACTTC
TRBJ1-6	TRBV27	.	.	CASSRKLDSPLHF	TGTGCCAGCAGTAGAAAACTCGATTCACCCCTCCACTTT
TRBJ2-5	TRBV7-8	TRBD1	.	CASSLVPGQGIDEQYF	TGTGCCAGCAGCTTAGTACCGGGACAGGGAATCGATGAGCAGTACTTC
TRBJ2-7	TRBV30	TRBD1	.	CAWSPSRTGRTYEQYF	TGTGCCTGGAGTCCCTCTCGGACAGGAAGAACCTACGAGCAGTACTTC